This T cell receptor beta chain was sequenced for a study of T cells in localized non-small cell lung cancer. Study conclusions and caveats: In uninvolved adjacent lung, T cell clonality reached its highest value, exceeding tumor. Detection in adjacent lung was observed for a median approximately 52 of the top 100 tumor clones. Higher blood T cell density went with longer overall survival. Only one tumor region went through sequencing, so heterogeneity may still be there.

Sequencing was performed with immunoSEQ multiplex PCR; in TCRdb, only in-frame clones are kept and a portion is missing. The sample carries about 15,000 clones, around 81% recorded once. CDR3 length equals 14 residues. V gave up 5 bases and J gave up 6 bases, with 17 bases separating them. In germline, CDR1 is SGHRS, CDR2 YFSETQ. Points on this clone: Antigen: not known.

This chain links TRBV5-1 with TRBJ1-1; D might be TRBD1 (6 bases). The sequencing used peripheral blood, collected before any cancer treatment. This clonotype was obtained from a female donor at least 60 years old with stage I squamous cell lung carcinoma. CDR3 sequence: CASSGSMTGSEAFF. CDR3 DNA sequence: TGCGCCAGCAGTGGATCGATGACAGGCTCTGAAGCTTTCTTT.